These 7 T cell receptor beta chains came from one sample sequenced in a study of blood T cells in healthy people across ages. Next came a second PCR, run for about 7 to 12 cycles, which used a sample-barcoded 5' primer along with a J-beta primer mix. TCRdb itself ran the 5' RACE reads through MiXCR, one entry per CDR3 protein. The table has about 1.6 million distinct CDR3 sequences, 30% to 40% seen once. The sample was blood. The receptor set was obtained from a woman in her twenties or thirties in good health.

DNA of the CDR3: TGCGCCAGCAGCTTCGCGGGAGAGGTGGATGAGCAGTTCTTC. Amino acid sequence: CASSFAGEVDEQFF. The rearrangement joins TRBV5-1 to TRBJ2-1, with 7 bases fitting TRBD2. The CDR3 spans 14 residues. Germline V gives CDR1 SGHRS, CDR2 YFSETQ. After removal of 2 bases from V and 8 bases from J, the junction contained 7 bases not matched to a gene.

On this clonotype itself: One base away lies a much larger clone, so this may be a sequencing read error. V usage is TRBV12-3 or TRBV12-4 and J usage is TRBJ1-2; D may be TRBD1 (6 bases). The CDR3 runs to 16 residues. The CDR3 region has the DNA TGTGTCAGCAGCGATGATGGACAGCCCCTAGGCTATGGCTACACCTTC. This codes for CVSSDDGQPLGYGYTF.

The rearrangement links TRBV7-9 to TRBJ2-7, with D perhaps matching TRBD1 (6 bases). Deletions cut 3 bases from V and 0 bases from J, with 15 bases between. The germline CDR1 and CDR2 sequences are SEHNR and FQNEAQ (reference sequence). The CDR3 totals 16 residues. CDR3 loop: CASSFRQDRSSYEQYF. In nucleotides, the CDR3 is TGTGCCAGCAGCTTCCGACAAGACAGGTCCTCCTACGAGCAGTACTTC. The variable domain in full, with the rest retrieved from reference TRBV7-9 and TRBJ2-7, is DTGVSQNPRHKITKRGQNVTFRCDPISEHNRLYWYRQTLGQGPEFLTYFQNEAQLEKSRLLSDRFSAERPKGSFSTLEIQRTEQGDSAMYLCASSFRQDRSSYEQYFGPGTRLTVT.

There are a few counts of this clonotype. Here the CDR3 DNA reads TGTGCCAGCAGCTTAGCCCTCCACGATGAGCAGTTCTTC. Protein sequence: CASSLALHDEQFF. The gene calls are TRBV7-9 and TRBJ2-1; D remains unclear. V lost 0 bases, J lost 8 bases, and 8 bases lay in between. CDR3 size: 13 residues. Looked up from germline, CDR1 is SEHNR and CDR2 is FQNEAQ (reference sequence).

This clonotype was seen a few times. The V gene is TRBV11-2, the J gene TRBJ2-1; the D is unclear. Germline assignment: CDR1 SGHAT and CDR2 FQNNGV. V was shortened by 0 bases and J by 6 bases, with 9 bases between the two germline ends. This CDR3 comprises 14 residues. The CDR3 sequence: CASSLDRMSNEQFF. The CDR3 DNA reads as TGTGCCAGCAGCTTAGACCGGATGAGCAATGAGCAGTTCTTC.

The chain combines TRBV20-1 with TRBJ2-1, with D tentatively TRBD2 (5 bases). Trimming removed 0 bases from V and 0 bases from J, with 12 bases in between. Germline lookup yields CDR1 DFQATT and CDR2 SNEGSKA (reference sequence). The CDR3 has 16 residues. Here the CDR3 DNA reads TGCAGTGCTAGAGATCGTAGCGAAAGCTCCTACAATGAGCAGTTCTTC. Translating it yields CSARDRSESSYNEQFF.

The V call is TRBV5-1, the J call TRBJ2-1; 12 bases map to TRBD2. This CDR3 has 15 residues. The trim removed 6 bases at V and 7 bases at J, leaving 8 bases unmatched. Germline V gene sequence: CDR1 SGHRS, CDR2 YFSETQ. The CDR3 coding sequence is TGCGCCAGCACACCACTAGCGGGAGGCGAAAATGAGCAGTTCTTC. Its protein product is CASTPLAGGENEQFF.